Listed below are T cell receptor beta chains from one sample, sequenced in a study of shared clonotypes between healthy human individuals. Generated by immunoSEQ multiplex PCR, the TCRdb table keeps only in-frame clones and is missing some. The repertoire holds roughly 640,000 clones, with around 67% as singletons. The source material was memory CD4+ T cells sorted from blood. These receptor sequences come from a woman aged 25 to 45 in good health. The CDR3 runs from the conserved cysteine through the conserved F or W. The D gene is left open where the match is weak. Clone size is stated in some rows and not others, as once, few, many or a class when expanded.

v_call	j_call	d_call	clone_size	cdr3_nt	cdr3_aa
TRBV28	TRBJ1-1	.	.	TGTGCCGCAAACCGGTGGACTGAAGCTTTCTTT	CAANRWTEAFF
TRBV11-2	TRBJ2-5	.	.	TGTGCCAGCAGCTTGGTCCTGCAAGAGACCCAGTACTTC	CASSLVLQETQYF
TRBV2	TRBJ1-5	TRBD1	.	TGTGCCAGCAGTGGATCGACAGGGGGCTATCAGCCCCAGCATTTT	CASSGSTGGYQPQHF
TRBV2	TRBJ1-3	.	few	TGTGCCAGCTCAGTGTCTCGGACACCAGGAAACACCATATATTTT	CASSVSRTPGNTIYF
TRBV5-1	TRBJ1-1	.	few	TGCGCCAGCGCATTACAGGATCACACTGAAGCTTTCTTT	CASALQDHTEAFF
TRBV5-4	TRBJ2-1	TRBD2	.	TGTGCCAGCAGCTTCACCGCGGGGACTAAGAACAATGAGCAGTTCTTC	CASSFTAGTKNNEQFF
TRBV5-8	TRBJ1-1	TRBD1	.	TGTGCCAGCAGCTGGGTACAGGGGCGTAACACTGAAGCTTTCTTT	CASSWVQGRNTEAFF
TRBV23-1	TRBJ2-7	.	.	TGCGCCGGCTCTGGCCACGAGCAGTACTTC	CAGSGHEQYF
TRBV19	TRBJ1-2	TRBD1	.	TGTGCCAGTATCCCGGGACAGGGTTCTGACTATGGCTACACCTTC	CASIPGQGSDYGYTF
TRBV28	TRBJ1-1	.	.	TGTGCCAGCAACCCTCCCGGGACACCTAACACTGAAGCTTTCTTT	CASNPPGTPNTEAFF
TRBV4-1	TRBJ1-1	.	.	TGCGCCAGCAGCGAATCCACCTCGTCAGGTTGGAACACTGAAGCTTTCTTT	CASSESTSSGWNTEAFF
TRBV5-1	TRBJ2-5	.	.	TGCGCCAGCCTTGGACAGAGAGAGACCCAGTACTTC	CASLGQRETQYF
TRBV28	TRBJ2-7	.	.	TGTGCCAGCAGTTTTTCGGCAGGGAGCACCTACGAGCAGTACTTC	CASSFSAGSTYEQYF
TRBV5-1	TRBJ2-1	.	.	TGCGCCAGCAGCTCGGACTTGTCCTACAATGAGCAGTTCTTC	CASSSDLSYNEQFF
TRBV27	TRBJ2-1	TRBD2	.	TGTGCCAGCAGTTTATCGACTAGCGGGAGTGGGAATGAGCAGTTCTTC	CASSLSTSGSGNEQFF
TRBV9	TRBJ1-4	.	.	TGTGCCAGCAGCGTAGACGACAGACGTGAAAAACTGTTTTTT	CASSVDDRREKLFF
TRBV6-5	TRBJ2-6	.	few	TGTGCCAGCAGTGCAGGGTCTGGGGCCAACGTCCTGACTTTC	CASSAGSGANVLTF
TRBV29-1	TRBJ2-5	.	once	TGCAGCGTTGATTATGCGATTCAAGAGACCCAGTACTTC	CSVDYAIQETQYF
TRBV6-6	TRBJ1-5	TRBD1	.	TGTGCCAGCAGTACGGGACAGGGAAATCAGCCCCAGCATTTT	CASSTGQGNQPQHF
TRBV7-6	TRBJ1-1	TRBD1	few	TGTGCCAGCAGCCAATACAGGGGGCAGAACACTGAAGCTTTCTTT	CASSQYRGQNTEAFF
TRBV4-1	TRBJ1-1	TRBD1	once	TGCGCCAGCAGCCCAGGGGGTTTGCGCGGGACAACGATGAACACTGAAGCTTTCTTT	CASSPGGLRGTTMNTEAFF
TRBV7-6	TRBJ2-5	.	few	TGTGCCAGCAGCTTAGGGGGGATGGGGATTCAAAAGACCCAGTACTTC	CASSLGGMGIQKTQYF
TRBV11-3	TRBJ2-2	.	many	TGTGCCAGCAGATTGACAGAGAACACCGGGGAGCTGTTTTTT	CASRLTENTGELFF
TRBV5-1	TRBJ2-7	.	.	TGCGCCAGCAGCACAGGGAGCTCCTACGAGCAGTACTTC	CASSTGSSYEQYF
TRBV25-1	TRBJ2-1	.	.	TGTGCCAGCCGTGATCTATCGGCGCACGACGGCTACAATGAGCAGTTCTTC	CASRDLSAHDGYNEQFF
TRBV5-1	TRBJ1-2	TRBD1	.	TGCGCCAGCAGCCAACAAGAAGGGGGCATCTATGGCTACACCTTC	CASSQQEGGIYGYTF
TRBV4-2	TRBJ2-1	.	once	TGTGCCAGCAGCCGAGACGATCTCCTCGGCAATGAGCAGTTCTTC	CASSRDDLLGNEQFF
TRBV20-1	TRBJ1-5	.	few	TGCAGGAGAGGAGGCAATCAGCCCCAGCATTTT	CRRGGNQPQHF
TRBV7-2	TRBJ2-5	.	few	TGTGCCAGCAGCTTAGTACAGGGAAGGCAAGAGACCCAGTACTTC	CASSLVQGRQETQYF
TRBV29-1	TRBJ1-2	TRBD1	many	TGCAGCGTTTCGGGACAGGGGAAAGCTAACTATGGCTACACCTTC	CSVSGQGKANYGYTF
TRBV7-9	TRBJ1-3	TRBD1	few	TGTGCCAGCCTTACATTCCAGGGACAGCCTAACTCTGGAAACACCATATATTTT	CASLTFQGQPNSGNTIYF
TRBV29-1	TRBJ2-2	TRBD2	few	TGCAGCGTTGTTAGCGGGAGATACACCGGGGAGCTGTTTTTT	CSVVSGRYTGELFF
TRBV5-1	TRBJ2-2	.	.	TGCGCCAGCAGAGCCGCCGGGGAGCTGTTTTTT	CASRAAGELFF
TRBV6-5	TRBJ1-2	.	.	TGTGCCAGCAGAACCCGGACAGAGGGAAACTATGGCTACACCTTC	CASRTRTEGNYGYTF
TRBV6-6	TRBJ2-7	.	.	TGTGCCAGCAGCCTTCTGAATACGGGGGAGCAGTACTTC	CASSLLNTGEQYF
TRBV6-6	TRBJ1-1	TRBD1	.	TGTGCCAGCAGTTACTCTACAGGGGGCCACACTGAAGCTTTCTTT	CASSYSTGGHTEAFF
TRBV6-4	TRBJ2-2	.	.	TGTGCCAGCAGTCTGCGTATACTGAACACCGGGGAGCTGTTTTTT	CASSLRILNTGELFF
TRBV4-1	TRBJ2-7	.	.	TGCGCCAGCAGCTTCGGGGCAACTCTCCAACCGGGGGAGCAGTACTTC	CASSFGATLQPGEQYF
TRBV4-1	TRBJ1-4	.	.	TGCGCCAGCAGCCAAGTGCCGGGGTTTAATGAAAAACTGTTTTTT	CASSQVPGFNEKLFF
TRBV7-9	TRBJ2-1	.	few	TGTGCCAGCAGCTTAGGACTAGATGGGCATACTGAGCAGTTCTTC	CASSLGLDGHTEQFF
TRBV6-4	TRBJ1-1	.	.	TGTGCCAGCAGTGAGAGGGGGGGCGAAACTGAAGCTTTCTTT	CASSERGGETEAFF
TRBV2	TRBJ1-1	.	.	TGTGCCAGCAGTGAACAGACTGAAGCTTTCTTT	CASSEQTEAFF
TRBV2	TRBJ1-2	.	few	TGTGCCAGCAAAGGGGTTAACTATGGCTACACCTTC	CASKGVNYGYTF
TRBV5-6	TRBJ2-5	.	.	TGTGCCAGCAGCTTCCTTGAGACCCAGTACTTC	CASSFLETQYF
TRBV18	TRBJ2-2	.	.	TGTGCCAGCTCACCGGAGGGGCTCCTAAACACCGGGGAGCTGTTTTTT	CASSPEGLLNTGELFF
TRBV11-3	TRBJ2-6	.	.	TGTGCCAGCTGGGACCGAGAAGAGTCTGGGGCCAACGTCCTGACTTTC	CASWDREESGANVLTF